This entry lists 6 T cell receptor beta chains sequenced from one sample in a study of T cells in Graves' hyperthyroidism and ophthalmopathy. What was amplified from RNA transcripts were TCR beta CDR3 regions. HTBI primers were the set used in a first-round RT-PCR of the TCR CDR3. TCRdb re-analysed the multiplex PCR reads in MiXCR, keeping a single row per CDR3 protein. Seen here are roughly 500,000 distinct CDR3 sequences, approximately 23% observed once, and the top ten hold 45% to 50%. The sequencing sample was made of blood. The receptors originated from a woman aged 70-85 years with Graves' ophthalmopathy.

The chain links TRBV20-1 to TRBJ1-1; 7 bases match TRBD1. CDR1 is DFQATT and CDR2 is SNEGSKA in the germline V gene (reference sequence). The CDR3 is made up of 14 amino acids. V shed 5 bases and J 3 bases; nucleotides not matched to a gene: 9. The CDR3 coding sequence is TGCAGTGCTCCCCAGGGGGGTCTGCACACTGAAGCTTTCTTT. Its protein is CSAPQGGLHTEAFF.

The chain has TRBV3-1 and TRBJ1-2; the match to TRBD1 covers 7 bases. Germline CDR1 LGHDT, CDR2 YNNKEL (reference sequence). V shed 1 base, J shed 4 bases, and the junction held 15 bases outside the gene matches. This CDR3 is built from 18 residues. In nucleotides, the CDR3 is TGTGCCAGCAGCCAAGCCCTGAGCGACAGGGTGAAGAGCTATGGCTACACCTTC. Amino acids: CASSQALSDRVKSYGYTF.

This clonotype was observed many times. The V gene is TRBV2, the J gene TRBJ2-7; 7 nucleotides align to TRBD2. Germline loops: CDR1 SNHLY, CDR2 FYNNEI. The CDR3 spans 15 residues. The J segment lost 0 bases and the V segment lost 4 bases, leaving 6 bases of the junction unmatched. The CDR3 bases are TGTGCCAGCAGTGTGGGAGGGCGGATCTCCTACGAGCAGTACTTC. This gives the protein CASSVGGRISYEQYF.

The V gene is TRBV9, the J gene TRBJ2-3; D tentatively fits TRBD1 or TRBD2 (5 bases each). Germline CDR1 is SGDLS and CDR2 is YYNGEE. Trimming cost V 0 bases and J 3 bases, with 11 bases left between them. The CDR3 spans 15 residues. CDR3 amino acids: CASSVGGRETDTQYF. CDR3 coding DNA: TGTGCCAGCAGCGTAGGAGGCAGGGAGACAGATACGCAGTATTTT.

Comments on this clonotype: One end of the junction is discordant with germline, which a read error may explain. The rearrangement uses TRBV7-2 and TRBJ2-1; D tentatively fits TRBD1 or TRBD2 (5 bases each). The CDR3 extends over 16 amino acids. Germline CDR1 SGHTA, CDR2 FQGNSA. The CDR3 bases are TGCGCCAGCAGCCAAGGTACCGGGACCACTAACAATGAGCAGTTCTTC. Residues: CASSQGTGTTNNEQFF. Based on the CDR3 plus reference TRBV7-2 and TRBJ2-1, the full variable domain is GAGVSQSPSNKVTEKGKDVELRCDPISGHTALYWYRQSLGQGLEFLIYFQGNSAPDKSGLPSDRFSAERTGGSVSTLTIQRTQQEDSAVYLCASSQGTGTTNNEQFFGPGTRLTVL.

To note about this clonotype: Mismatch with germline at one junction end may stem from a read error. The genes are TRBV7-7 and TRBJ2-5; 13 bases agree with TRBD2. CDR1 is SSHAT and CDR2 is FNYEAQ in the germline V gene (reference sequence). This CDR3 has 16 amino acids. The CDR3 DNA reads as TGTGCTAGCAGCTTGGGACTAGCGGGGAAGGGAGAGACCCAGTACTTC. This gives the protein CASSLGLAGKGETQYF.